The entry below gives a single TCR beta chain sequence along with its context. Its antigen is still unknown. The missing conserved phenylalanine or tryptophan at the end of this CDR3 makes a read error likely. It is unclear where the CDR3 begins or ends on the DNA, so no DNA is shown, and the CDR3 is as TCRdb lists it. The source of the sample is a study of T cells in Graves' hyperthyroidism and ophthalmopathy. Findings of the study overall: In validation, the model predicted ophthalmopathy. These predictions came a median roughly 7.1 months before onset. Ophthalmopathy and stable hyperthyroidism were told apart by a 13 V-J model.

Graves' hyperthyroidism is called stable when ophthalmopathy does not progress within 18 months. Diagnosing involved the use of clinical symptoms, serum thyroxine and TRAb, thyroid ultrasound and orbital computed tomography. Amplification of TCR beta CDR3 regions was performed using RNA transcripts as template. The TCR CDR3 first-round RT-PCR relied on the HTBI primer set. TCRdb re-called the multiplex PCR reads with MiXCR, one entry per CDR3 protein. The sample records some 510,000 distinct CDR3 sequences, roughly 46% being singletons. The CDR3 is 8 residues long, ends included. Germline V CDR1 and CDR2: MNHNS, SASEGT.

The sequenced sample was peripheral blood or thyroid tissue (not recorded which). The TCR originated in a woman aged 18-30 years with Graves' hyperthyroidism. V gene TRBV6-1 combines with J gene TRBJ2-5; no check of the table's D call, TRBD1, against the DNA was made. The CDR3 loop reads CASSAQGV.